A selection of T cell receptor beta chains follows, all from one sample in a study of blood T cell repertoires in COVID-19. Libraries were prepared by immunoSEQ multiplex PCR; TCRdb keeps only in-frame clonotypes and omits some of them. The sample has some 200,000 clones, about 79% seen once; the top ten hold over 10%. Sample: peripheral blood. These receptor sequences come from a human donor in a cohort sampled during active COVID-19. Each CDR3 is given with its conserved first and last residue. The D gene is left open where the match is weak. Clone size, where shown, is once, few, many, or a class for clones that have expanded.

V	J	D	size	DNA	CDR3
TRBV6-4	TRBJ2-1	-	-	TGTGCCAGCAGTGACTCTAGCGGCTCCTACAATGAGCAGTTCTTC	CASSDSSGSYNEQFF
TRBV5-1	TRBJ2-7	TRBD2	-	TGCGCCAGCAGCCCGACTAGCGGGAAGGTATCCTACGAGCAGTACTTC	CASSPTSGKVSYEQYF
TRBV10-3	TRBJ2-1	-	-	TGTGCCATCAGTCAGTCGGGGAGCTCCTACAATGAGCAGTTCTTC	CAISQSGSSYNEQFF
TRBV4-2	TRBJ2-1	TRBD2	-	TGTGCCAGCAGCCCCACCCAGGGCGGGAGGGGCAATGAGCAGTTCTTC	CASSPTQGGRGNEQFF
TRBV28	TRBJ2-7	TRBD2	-	TGTGCCAGCAGCCATAGCCTAGCGGGAGAGAGCTCCTACGAGCAGTACTTC	CASSHSLAGESSYEQYF
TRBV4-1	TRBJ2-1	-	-	TGCGCCAGCAGCCAAGGGGTGGGACTCTCCTACAATGAGCAGTTCTTC	CASSQGVGLSYNEQFF
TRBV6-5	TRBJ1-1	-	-	TGTGCCAGCAGTTACTCCCGACAGGCCAAAGAAGCTTTCTTT	CASSYSRQAKEAFF
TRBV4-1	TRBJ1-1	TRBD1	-	TGCGCCAGCAGCTTCGTCCCAGGGGGCGGAGAAGCTTTCTTT	CASSFVPGGGEAFF
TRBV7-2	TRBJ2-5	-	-	TGTGCCAGCAGCTCACAGGGTAGGGAGACCCAGTACTTC	CASSSQGRETQYF
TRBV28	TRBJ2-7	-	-	TGTGCCAGCACCCTAAACTACGAGCAGTACTTC	CASTLNYEQYF
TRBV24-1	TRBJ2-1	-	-	TGTGCCACCAGTTCGCGAGAGAAGGCCTACTATCAACTCAATGAGCAGTTCTTC	CATSSREKAYYQLNEQFF
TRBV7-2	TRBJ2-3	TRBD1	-	TGTGCCAGCAGCTTGGGACAGCCAGATACGCAGTATTTT	CASSLGQPDTQYF
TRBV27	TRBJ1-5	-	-	TGTGCCAGCGGCGACTATAGCAATCAGCCCCAGCATTTT	CASGDYSNQPQHF
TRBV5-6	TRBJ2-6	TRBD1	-	TGTGCCAGCAGCGTCGGGACAGGCAGCTCTGGGGCCAACGTCCTGACTTTC	CASSVGTGSSGANVLTF
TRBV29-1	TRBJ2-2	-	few	TGCAGCGTTGAATCGAGATCGCACACCGGGGAGCTGTTTTTT	CSVESRSHTGELFF
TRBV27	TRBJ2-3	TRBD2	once	TGTGCCAGCAGGACTAGCGCCAACACAGATACGCAGTATTTT	CASRTSANTDTQYF
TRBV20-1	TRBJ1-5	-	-	TGCAGTGCTAGTGAGGGGGGAAAGCCCCAGCATTTT	CSASEGGKPQHF
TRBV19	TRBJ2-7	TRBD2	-	TGTGCCAGTAGTATAGATCAAGCGGGAGTGTCCTACGAGCAGTACTTC	CASSIDQAGVSYEQYF
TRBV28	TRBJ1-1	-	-	TGTGCCAGCAGTTTGCCTCCTGGACAGTACCTTATGAACACTGAAGCTTTCTTT	CASSLPPGQYLMNTEAFF
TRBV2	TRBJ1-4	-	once	TGTGCCAGCAGTGAAGCGGGGCGGCTTAATGAAAAACTGTTTTTT	CASSEAGRLNEKLFF
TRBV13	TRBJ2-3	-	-	TGTGCCAGCAGCTTAGGGCGGCCAGATACGCAGTATTTT	CASSLGRPDTQYF
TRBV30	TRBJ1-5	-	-	TGTGCCTGGAGTTGGCACAATCAGCCCCAGCATTTT	CAWSWHNQPQHF
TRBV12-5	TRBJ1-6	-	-	TGTGCTAGTGGCCGCATCTCACAGGGCTCAACGAGCTCCTATAATTCACCCCTCCACTTT	CASGRISQGSTSSYNSPLHF
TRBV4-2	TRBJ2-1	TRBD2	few	TGTGCCAGCAGCCAAGATAGGGGGACTAGCCGGGGGTACAATGAGCAGTTCTTC	CASSQDRGTSRGYNEQFF
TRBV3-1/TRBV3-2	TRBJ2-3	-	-	TGTGCCAGCAGCCCGTCTATGCGTAACACAGATACGCAGTATTTT	CASSPSMRNTDTQYF
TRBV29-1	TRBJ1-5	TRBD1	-	TGCAGCGTCACAGGGGACGGTAGCAATCAGCCCCAGCATTTT	CSVTGDGSNQPQHF
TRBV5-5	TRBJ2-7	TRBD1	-	TGTGCCAGCAGCTGGACAGGCACCTACGAGCAGTACTTC	CASSWTGTYEQYF
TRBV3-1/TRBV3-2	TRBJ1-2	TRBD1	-	TGTGCCAGCAGCCGGGGACAGGGGGCGAATCGGGGCAATGGCTACACCTTC	CASSRGQGANRGNGYTF
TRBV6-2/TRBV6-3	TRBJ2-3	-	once	TGTGCCAGCAGTAAAGCCCAAACTTCTATTCCAGATACGCAGTATTTT	CASSKAQTSIPDTQYF
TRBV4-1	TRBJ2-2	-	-	TGCGCCAGCAGCCAAGAGGGCCTCGGGGAGCTGTTTTTT	CASSQEGLGELFF
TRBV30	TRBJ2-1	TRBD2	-	TGTGCCTGGAGTGTGGGGCTAGCGGTAGGGAGTGAGCAGTTCTTC	CAWSVGLAVGSEQFF
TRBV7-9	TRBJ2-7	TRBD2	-	TGTGCCAGCGGACTAGCGGGAGTAAACCAGCAGTACTTC	CASGLAGVNQQYF
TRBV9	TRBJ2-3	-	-	TGTGCCAGCAGCGGTATTAGCACAGATACGCAGTATTTT	CASSGISTDTQYF
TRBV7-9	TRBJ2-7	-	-	TGTGCCAGCAGCTTAGCGGAGGCGGGGCTCTACGAGCAGTACTTC	CASSLAEAGLYEQYF
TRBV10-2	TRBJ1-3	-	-	TGCGCCACCAAGCGAGATCACTCTGGAAACACCATATATTTT	CATKRDHSGNTIYF
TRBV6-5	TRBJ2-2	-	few	TGTGCCAGCAGTTACGGAGTGAACACCGGGGAGCTGTTTTTT	CASSYGVNTGELFF
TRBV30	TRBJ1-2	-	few	TGTGCCCACCCCGGAGAGGGAGGATACTATGGCTACACCTTC	CAHPGEGGYYGYTF
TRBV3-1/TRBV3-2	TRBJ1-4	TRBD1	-	TGTGCCAGCAGTCGTGACAGGGGAAGGACTGGACAACTGTTTTTT	CASSRDRGRTGQLFF
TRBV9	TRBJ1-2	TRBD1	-	TGTGCCAGCAGCGTAGGGGACAGGACAAAATTAGCTAACTATGGCTACACCTTC	CASSVGDRTKLANYGYTF
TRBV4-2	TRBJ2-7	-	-	TGTGCCAGCAGCCAAGAAGCCGGGATCGGCTCCTACGAGCAGTACTTC	CASSQEAGIGSYEQYF
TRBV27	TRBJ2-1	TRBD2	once	TGTGCCAGCAGTTTACTAGCGGGAGGGCCATCATACTCCTACAATGAGCAGTTCTTC	CASSLLAGGPSYSYNEQFF
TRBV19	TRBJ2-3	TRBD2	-	TGTGCCAGTAGTCGCCCCGGGGGACTAGCAGAAAGAGATACGCAGTATTTT	CASSRPGGLAERDTQYF
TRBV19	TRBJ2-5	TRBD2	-	TGTGCCAGTAGTAGCCTAACTAGCGGGAGGGCCGGGGAGACCCAGTACTTC	CASSSLTSGRAGETQYF
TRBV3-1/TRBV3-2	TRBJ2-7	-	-	TGTGCCAGCAGCCCCCAGGGATACGAGCAGTACTTC	CASSPQGYEQYF
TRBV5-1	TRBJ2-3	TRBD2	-	TGCGCCAGCACTCGTCGGGGGGACACAGATACGCAGTATTTT	CASTRRGDTDTQYF
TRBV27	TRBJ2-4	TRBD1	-	TGTGCCAGCAGCTTCGACAGGGACAACATTCAGTACTTC	CASSFDRDNIQYF
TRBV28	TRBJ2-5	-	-	TGTGCCAGCAGTTTAGGAGGGGCAGAGACCCAGTACTTC	CASSLGGAETQYF